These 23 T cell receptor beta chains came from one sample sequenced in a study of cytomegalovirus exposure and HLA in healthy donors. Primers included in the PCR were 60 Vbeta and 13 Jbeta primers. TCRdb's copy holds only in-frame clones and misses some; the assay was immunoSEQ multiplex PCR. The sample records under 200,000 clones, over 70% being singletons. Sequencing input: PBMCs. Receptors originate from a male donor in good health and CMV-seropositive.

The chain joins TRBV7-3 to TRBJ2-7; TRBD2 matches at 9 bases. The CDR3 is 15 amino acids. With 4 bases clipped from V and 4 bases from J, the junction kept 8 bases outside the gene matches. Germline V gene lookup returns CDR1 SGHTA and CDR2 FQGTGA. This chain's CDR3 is CASSSRGGGMYEQYF. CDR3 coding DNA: TGTGCCAGCAGCTCGCGGGGGGGCGGCATGTACGAGCAGTACTTC.

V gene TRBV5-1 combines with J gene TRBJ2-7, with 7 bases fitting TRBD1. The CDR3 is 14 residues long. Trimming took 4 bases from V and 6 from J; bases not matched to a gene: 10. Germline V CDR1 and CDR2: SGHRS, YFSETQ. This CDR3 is CASSRSEGAREQYF. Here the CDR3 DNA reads TGCGCCAGCAGCCGAAGTGAGGGGGCGCGCGAGCAGTACTTC.

The CDR3, as DNA: TGTGCCACCAGCGGCCTCCGGGAGAATCAGCCCCAGCATTTT. Residues: CATSGLRENQPQHF. The V call is TRBV15, the J call TRBJ1-5; no firm D call. V was trimmed by 5 bases and J by 4 bases, leaving 12 bases between them. The germline gives CDR1 LNHNV, CDR2 YYDKDF (reference sequence). CDR3 length equals 14 residues.

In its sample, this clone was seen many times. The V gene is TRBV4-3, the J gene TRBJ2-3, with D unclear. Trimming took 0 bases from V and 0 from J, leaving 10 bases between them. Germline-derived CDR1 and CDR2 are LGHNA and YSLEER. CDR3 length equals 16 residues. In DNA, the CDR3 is TGCGCCAGCAGCCAAGACCCGGTCCCGAGCACAGATACGCAGTATTTT. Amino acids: CASSQDPVPSTDTQYF.

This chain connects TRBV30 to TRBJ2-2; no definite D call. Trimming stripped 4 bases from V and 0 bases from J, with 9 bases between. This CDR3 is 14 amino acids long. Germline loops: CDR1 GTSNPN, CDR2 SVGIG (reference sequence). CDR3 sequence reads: CAWNGRPNTGELFF. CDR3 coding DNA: TGTGCCTGGAACGGCAGGCCGAACACCGGGGAGCTGTTTTTT.

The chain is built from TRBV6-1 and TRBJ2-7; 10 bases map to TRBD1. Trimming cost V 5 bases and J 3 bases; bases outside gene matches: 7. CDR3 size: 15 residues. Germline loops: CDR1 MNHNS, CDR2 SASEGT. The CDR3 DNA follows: TGTGCCAGCAGTACGCGGACAGGGGGGAACTACGAGCAGTACTTC. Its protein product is CASSTRTGGNYEQYF.

CDR3 sequence (DNA): TGTGCCAGCAGCTCAAGCGGGGGTTCCTACGAGCAGTACTTC. Encoded protein: CASSSSGGSYEQYF. The chain joins TRBV7-6 to TRBJ2-5; 8 bases are a match to TRBD2. The end of the DNA aligns better with TRBJ2-7, so the J call may be wrong. The CDR3 covers 14 residues. Germline V gene data show CDR1 as SGHVS and CDR2 as FNYEAQ.

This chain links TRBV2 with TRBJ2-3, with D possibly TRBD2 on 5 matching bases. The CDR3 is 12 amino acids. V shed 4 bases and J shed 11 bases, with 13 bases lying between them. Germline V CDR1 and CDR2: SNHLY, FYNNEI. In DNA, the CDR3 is TGTGCCAGCAGTGGGACTCACCGGGGGCAGTATTTT. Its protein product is CASSGTHRGQYF.

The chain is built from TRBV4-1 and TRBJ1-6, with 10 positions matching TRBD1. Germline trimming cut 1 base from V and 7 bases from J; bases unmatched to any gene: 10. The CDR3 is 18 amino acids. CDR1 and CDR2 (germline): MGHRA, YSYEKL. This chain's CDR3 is CASSQGPGDRGENSPLHF. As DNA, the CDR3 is TGCGCCAGCAGCCAAGGCCCGGGGGACAGGGGTGAGAATTCACCCCTCCACTTT.

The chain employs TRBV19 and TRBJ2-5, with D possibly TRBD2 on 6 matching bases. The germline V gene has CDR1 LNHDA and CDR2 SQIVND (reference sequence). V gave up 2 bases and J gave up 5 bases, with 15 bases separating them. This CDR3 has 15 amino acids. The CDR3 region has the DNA TGTGCCAGTAGTATACAAGCCGGCCGGGAGGAGACCCAGTACTTC. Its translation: CASSIQAGREETQYF. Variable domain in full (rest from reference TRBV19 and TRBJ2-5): DGGITQSPKYLFRKEGQNVTLSCEQNLNHDAMYWYRQDPGQGLRLIYYSQIVNDFQKGDIAEGYSVSREKKESFPLTVTSAQKNPTAFYLCASSIQAGREETQYFGPGTRLLVL.

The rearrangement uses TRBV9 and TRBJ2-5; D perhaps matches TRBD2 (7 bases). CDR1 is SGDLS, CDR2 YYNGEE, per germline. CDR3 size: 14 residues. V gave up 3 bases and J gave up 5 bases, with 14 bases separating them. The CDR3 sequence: CASSEAGAQETQYF. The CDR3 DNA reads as TGTGCCAGCAGCGAGGCGGGGGCCCAGGAGACCCAGTACTTC.

CDR3 sequence reads: CASSPGQGGTEAFF. In nucleotides, the CDR3 is TGTGCCAGCTCACCTGGGCAGGGGGGCACTGAAGCTTTCTTT. V gene TRBV18 combines with J gene TRBJ1-1; 7 bases agree with TRBD1. V shed 3 bases, J shed 4 bases, and the junction held 5 bases outside the gene matches. Germline loops: CDR1 KGHSH, CDR2 LQKENI. This CDR3 is built from 14 residues.

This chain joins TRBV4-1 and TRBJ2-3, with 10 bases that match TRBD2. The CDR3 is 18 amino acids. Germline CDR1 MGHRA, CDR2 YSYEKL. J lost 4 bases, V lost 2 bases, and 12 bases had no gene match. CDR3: CASSQLLAGVSFADTQYF. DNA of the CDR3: TGCGCCAGCAGCCAATTGCTAGCGGGGGTGAGTTTTGCAGATACGCAGTATTTT.

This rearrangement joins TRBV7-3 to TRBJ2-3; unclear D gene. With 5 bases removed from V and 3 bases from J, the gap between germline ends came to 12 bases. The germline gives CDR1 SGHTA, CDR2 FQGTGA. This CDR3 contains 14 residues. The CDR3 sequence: CASSLTPSTDTQYF. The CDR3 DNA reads TGTGCCAGCAGCCTTACTCCGAGTACAGATACGCAGTATTTT.

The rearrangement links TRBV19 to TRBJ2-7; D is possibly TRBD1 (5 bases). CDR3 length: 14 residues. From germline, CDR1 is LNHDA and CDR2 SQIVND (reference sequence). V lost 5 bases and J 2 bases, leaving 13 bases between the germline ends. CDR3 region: CASSPRQRAYEQYF. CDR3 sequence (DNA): TGTGCCAGTAGTCCACGACAGCGAGCCTACGAGCAGTACTTC.

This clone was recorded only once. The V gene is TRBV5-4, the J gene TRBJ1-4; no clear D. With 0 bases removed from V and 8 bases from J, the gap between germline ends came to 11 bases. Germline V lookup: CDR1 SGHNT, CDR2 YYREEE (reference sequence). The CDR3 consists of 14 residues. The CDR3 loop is CASSLDSRGEKLFF. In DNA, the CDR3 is TGTGCCAGCAGCTTGGACAGTCGAGGGGAAAAACTGTTTTTT. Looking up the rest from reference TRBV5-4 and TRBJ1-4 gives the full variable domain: ETGVTQSPTHLIKTRGQQVTLRCSSQSGHNTVSWYQQALGQGPQFIFQYYREEENGRGNFPPRFSGLQFPNYSSELNVNALELDDSALYLCASSLDSRGEKLFFGSGTQLSVL.

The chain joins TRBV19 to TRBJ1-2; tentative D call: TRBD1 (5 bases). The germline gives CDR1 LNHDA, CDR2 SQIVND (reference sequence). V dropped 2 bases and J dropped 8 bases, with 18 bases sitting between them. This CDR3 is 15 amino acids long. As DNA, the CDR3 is TGTGCCAGTAGTATACGGTGGGAGGGGTACGGGGGCTACACCTTC. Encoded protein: CASSIRWEGYGGYTF.

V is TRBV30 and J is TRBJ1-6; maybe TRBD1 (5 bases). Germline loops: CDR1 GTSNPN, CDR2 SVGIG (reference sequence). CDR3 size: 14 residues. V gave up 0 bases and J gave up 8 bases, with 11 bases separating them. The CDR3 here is CAWSVRWGDSPLHF. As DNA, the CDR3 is TGTGCCTGGAGTGTCCGCTGGGGCGATTCACCCCTCCACTTT.

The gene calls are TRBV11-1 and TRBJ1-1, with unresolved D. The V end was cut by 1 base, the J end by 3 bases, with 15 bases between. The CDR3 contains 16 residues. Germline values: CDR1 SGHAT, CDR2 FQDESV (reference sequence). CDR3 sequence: CASSLGRRELDTEAFF. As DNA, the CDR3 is TGTGCCAGCAGCTTAGGAAGGCGGGAGTTGGACACTGAAGCTTTCTTT.

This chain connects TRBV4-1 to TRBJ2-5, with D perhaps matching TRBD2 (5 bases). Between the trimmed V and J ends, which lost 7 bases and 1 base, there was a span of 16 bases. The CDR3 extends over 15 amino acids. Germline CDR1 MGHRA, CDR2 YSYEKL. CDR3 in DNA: TGCGCCAGCATCGGACTCGGGCTGACCCAAGAGACCCAGTACTTC. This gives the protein CASIGLGLTQETQYF.

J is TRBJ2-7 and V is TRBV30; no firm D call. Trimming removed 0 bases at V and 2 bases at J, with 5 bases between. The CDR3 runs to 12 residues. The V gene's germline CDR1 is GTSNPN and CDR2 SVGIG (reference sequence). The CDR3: CAWSVATYEQYF. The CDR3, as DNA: TGTGCCTGGAGTGTGGCCACCTACGAGCAGTACTTC.

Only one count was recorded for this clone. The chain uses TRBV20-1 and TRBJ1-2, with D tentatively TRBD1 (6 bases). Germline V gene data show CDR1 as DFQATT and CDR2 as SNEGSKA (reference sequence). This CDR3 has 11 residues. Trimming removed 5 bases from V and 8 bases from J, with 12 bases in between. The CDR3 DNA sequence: TGCAGTGCTCTCGGGACACAGGGCTACACCTTC. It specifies CSALGTQGYTF.

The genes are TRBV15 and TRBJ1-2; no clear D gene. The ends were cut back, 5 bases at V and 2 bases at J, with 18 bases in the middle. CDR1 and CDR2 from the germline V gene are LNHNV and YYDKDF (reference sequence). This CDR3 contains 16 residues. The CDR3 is CATSFSPGRQNYGYTF. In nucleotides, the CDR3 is TGTGCCACCAGCTTCTCACCGGGGAGGCAGAACTATGGCTACACCTTC.